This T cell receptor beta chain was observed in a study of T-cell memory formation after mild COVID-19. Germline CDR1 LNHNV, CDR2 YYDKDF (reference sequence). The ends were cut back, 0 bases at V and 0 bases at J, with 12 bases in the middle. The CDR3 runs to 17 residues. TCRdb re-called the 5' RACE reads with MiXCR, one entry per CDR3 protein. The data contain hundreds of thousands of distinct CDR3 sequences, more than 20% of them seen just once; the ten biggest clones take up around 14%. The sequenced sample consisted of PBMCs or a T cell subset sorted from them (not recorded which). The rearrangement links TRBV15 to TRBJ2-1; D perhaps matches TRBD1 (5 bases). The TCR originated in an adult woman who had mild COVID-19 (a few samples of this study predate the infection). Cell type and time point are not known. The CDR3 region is CATSRDMGLLSYNEQFF. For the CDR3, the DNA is TGTGCCACCAGCAGAGATATGGGGCTACTCTCCTACAATGAGCAGTTCTTC.